These T cell receptor beta chains were read from a single sample in a study of T cell changes during pregnancy in multiple sclerosis. Sequencing used immunoSEQ multiplex PCR; TCRdb keeps in-frame clones, though not all of them. The sample includes around 31,000 clones, 85% to 95% of them seen just once. Sequenced here: CD4+ T cells from peripheral blood mononuclear cells, sampled in the first trimester of pregnancy. These receptors came from a female donor with multiple sclerosis, enrolled in a pregnancy study. Each CDR3 is given with its conserved first and last residue. A D gene is named only where the DNA matches it firmly. The size of a clone is reported for some rows only, either as once, few or many, or as a class for expanded clones.

clone_size d_call j_call v_call cdr3_length cdr3_nt cdr3_aa
. . TRBJ1-5 TRBV18 13 TGTGCCAGCTCACCAACACAGGATCAGCCCCAGCATTTT CASSPTQDQPQHF
. . TRBJ2-1 TRBV2 14 TGTGCCAGCAGTGGAGACAGGTCCTACAATGAGCAGTTCTTC CASSGDRSYNEQFF
. TRBD1 TRBJ1-2 TRBV19 12 TGTGCCAGTACCGACAGGGGGGCTGGCTACACCTTC CASTDRGAGYTF
. TRBD2 TRBJ2-5 TRBV7-2 14 TGTGCCAGCAGACTAGCGGGCGGCGGGGAGACCCAGTACTTC CASRLAGGGETQYF
. TRBD1 TRBJ1-1 TRBV7-8 16 TGTGCCAGCAGCTTCTTAGGGACAGGGGGCGGCACTGAAGCTTTCTTT CASSFLGTGGGTEAFF
once TRBD2 TRBJ2-7 TRBV2 15 TGTGCCAGCAGAACCGGACTAGCGGGTATCTACGAGCAGTACTTC CASRTGLAGIYEQYF
few TRBD1 TRBJ1-6 TRBV6-6 12 TGTGCCAGCAGCCGGGACAGGGTGCCCCTCCACTTT CASSRDRVPLHF
. TRBD2 TRBJ2-1 TRBV4-2 18 TGTGCCAGCAGCCAAGGGGAGGGCGGGGGGGCGGGGAACAATGAGCAGTTCTTC CASSQGEGGGAGNNEQFF
. TRBD2 TRBJ2-5 TRBV7-2 16 TGTGCCAGCAGCTTCCGGGGCGGGGGGGCCCAAGAGACCCAGTACTTC CASSFRGGGAQETQYF
. . TRBJ1-2 TRBV9 15 TGTGCCAGCAGCGTAGATGGTACAGGCCTATATGGCTACACCTTC CASSVDGTGLYGYTF
. . TRBJ1-1 TRBV7-9 17 TGTGCCAGCAGCCAGACAGGCCTTAAGGGGAATTGGACTGAAGCTTTCTTT CASSQTGLKGNWTEAFF